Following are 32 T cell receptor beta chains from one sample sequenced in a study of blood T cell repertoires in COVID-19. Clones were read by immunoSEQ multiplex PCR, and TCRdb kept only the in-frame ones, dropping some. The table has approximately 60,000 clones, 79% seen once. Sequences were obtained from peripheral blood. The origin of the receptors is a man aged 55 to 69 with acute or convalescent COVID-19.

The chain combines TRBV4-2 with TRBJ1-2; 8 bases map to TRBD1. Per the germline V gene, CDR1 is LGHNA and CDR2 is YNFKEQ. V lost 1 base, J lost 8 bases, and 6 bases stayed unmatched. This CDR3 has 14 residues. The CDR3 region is CASSQVSGGKGYTF. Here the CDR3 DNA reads TGTGCCAGCAGCCAAGTCTCAGGGGGCAAAGGCTACACCTTC.

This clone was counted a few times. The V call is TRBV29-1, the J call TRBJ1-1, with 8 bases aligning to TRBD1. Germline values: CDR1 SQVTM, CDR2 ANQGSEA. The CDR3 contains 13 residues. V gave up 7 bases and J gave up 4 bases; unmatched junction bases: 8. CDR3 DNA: TGCAGCGCCCCCGGGACAGGAGTCACTGAAGCTTTCTTT. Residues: CSAPGTGVTEAFF.

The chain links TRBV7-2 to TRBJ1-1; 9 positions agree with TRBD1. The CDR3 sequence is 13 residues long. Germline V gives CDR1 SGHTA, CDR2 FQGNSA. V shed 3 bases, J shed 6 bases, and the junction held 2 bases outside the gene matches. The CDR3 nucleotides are TGTGCCAGCAGCTTTCGACAGGGGGCTGAAGCTTTCTTT. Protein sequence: CASSFRQGAEAFF.

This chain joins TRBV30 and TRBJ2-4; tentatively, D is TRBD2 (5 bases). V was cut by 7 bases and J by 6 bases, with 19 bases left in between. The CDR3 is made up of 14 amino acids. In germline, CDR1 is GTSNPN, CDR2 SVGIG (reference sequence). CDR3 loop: CAFRRGIERNIQYF. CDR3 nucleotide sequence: TGTGCCTTCAGACGGGGAATTGAGAGAAACATTCAGTACTTC. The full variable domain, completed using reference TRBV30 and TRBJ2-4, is SQTIHQWPATLVQPVGSPLSLECTVEGTSNPNLYWYRQAAGRGLQLLFYSVGIGQISSEVPQNLSASRPQDRQFILSSKKLLLSDSGFYLCAFRRGIERNIQYFGAGTRLSVL.

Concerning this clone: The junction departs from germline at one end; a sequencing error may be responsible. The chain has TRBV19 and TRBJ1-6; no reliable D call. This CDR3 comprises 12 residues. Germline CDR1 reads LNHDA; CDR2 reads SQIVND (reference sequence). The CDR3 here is CASRIGDSPLHF. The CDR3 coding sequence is TGTGCCAGTAGAATAGGAGATTCACCCCTCCACTTT.

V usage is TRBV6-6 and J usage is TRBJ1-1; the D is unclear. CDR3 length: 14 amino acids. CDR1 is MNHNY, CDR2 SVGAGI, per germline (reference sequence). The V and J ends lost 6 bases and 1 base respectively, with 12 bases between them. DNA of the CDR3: TGTGCCAGCAGGAGTGGGAGTACGAACACTGAAGCTTTCTTT. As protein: CASRSGSTNTEAFF.

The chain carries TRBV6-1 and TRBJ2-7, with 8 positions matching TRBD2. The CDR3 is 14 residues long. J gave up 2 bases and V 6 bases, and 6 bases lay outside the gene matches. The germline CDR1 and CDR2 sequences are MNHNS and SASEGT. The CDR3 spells CASSPGRGAYEQYF. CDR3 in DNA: TGTGCCAGCAGCCCCGGGCGGGGGGCCTACGAGCAGTACTTC.

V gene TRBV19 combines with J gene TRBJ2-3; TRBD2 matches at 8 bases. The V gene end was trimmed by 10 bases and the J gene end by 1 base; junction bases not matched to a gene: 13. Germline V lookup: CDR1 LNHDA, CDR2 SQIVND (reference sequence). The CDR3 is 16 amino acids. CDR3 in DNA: TGTGCCACCATAGCCCCAGGAGCGGGGGGCACAGATACGCAGTATTTT. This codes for CATIAPGAGGTDTQYF.

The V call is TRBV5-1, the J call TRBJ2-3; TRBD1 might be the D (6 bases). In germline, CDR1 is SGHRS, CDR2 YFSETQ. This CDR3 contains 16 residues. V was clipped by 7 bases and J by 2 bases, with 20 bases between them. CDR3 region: CASEGDTGAFTDTQYF. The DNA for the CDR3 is TGCGCCAGCGAGGGGGACACCGGGGCTTTCACAGATACGCAGTATTTT.

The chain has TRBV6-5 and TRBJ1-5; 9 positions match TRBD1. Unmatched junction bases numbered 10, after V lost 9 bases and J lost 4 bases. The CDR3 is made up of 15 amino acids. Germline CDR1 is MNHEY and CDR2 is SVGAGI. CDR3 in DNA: TGTGCCAGTTCCCCGGGACAGGGACTTAATCAGCCCCAGCATTTT. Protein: CASSPGQGLNQPQHF.

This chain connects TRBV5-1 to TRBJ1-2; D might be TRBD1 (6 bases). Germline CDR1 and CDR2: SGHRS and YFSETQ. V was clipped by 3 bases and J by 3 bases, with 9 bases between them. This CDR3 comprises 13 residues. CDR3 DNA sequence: TGCGCCAGCAGCTCGGACAGCCACTATGGCTACACCTTC. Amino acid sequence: CASSSDSHYGYTF.

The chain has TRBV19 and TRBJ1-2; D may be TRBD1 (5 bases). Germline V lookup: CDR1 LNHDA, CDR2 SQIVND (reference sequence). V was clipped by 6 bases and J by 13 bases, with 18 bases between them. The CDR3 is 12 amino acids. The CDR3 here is CASSPHRSLLTF. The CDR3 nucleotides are TGTGCCAGTAGCCCTCACAGGTCCCTCCTCACCTTC.

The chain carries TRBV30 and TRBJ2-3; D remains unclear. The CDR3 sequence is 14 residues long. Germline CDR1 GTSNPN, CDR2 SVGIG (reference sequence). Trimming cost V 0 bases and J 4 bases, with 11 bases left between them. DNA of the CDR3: TGTGCCTGGAGTGTAAGAATGAGCGCAGATACGCAGTATTTT. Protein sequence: CAWSVRMSADTQYF.

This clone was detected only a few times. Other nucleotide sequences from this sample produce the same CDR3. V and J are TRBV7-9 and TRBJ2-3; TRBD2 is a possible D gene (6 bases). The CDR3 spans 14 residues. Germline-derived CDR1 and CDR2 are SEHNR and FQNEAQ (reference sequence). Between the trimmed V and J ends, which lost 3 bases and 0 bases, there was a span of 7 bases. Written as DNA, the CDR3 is TGTGCCAGCAGCTTGGAGGGTAGCACAGATACGCAGTATTTT. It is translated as CASSLEGSTDTQYF.

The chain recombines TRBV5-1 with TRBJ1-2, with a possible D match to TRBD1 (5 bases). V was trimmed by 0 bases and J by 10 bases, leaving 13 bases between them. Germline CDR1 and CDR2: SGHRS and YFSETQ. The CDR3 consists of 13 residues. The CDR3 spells CASSLATEVDYTF. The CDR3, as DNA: TGCGCCAGCAGCTTGGCGACAGAAGTTGACTACACCTTC. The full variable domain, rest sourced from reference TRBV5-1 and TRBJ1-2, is KAGVTQTPRYLIKTRGQQVTLSCSPISGHRSVSWYQQTPGQGLQFLFEYFSETQRNKGNFPGRFSGRQFSNSRSEMNVSTLELGDSALYLCASSLATEVDYTFGSGTRLTVV.

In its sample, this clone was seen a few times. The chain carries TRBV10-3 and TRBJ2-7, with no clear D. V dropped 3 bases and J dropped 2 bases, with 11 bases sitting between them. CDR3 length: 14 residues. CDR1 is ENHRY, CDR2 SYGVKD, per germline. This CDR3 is CAISDWAATYEQYF. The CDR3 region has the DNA TGTGCCATCAGTGATTGGGCAGCCACCTACGAGCAGTACTTC.

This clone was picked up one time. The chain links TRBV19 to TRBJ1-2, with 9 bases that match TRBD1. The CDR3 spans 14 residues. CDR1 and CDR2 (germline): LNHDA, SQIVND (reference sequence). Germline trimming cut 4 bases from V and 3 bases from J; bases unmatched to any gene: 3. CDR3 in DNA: TGTGCCAGTAGTACACAGGGGGCGGACTATGGCTACACCTTC. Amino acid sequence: CASSTQGADYGYTF.

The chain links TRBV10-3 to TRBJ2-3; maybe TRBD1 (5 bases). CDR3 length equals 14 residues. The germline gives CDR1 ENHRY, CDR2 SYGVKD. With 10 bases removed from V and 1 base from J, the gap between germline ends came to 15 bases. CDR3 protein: CATRQGLGTDTQYF. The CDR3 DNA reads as TGTGCCACCCGCCAGGGATTGGGCACAGATACGCAGTATTTT.

CDR3 DNA sequence: TGTGCCAGCTCACCATCATTAGGGGACAGAAGCCCTGAAGCTTTCTTT. Its translation: CASSPSLGDRSPEAFF. The V call is TRBV18, the J call TRBJ1-1; 7 bases map to TRBD1. CDR3 length equals 16 residues. Losses at the gene ends were 2 bases for V and 6 bases for J; bases not matched to a gene: 12. Germline CDR1 is KGHSH and CDR2 is LQKENI. Using reference TRBV18 and TRBJ1-1 for the parts outside the CDR3, the full variable domain is NAGVMQNPRHLVRRRGQEARLRCSPMKGHSHVYWYRQLPEEGLKFMVYLQKENIIDESGMPKERFSAEFPKEGPSILRIQQVVRGDSAAYFCASSPSLGDRSPEAFFGQGTRLTVV.

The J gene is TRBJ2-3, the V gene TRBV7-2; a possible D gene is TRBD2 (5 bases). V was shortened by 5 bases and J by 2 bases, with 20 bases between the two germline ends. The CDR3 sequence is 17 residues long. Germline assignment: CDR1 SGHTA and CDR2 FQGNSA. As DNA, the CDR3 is TGTGCCAGCAGCCCCTTCCCACGGGGTCGGGACACAGATACGCAGTATTTT. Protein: CASSPFPRGRDTDTQYF.

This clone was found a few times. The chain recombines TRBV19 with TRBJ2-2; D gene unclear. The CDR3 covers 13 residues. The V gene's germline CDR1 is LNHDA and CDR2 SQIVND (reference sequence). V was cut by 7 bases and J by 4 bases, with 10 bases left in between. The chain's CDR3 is CASNEFTTGELFF. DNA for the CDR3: TGTGCCAGTAACGAGTTTACCACCGGGGAGCTGTTTTTT.

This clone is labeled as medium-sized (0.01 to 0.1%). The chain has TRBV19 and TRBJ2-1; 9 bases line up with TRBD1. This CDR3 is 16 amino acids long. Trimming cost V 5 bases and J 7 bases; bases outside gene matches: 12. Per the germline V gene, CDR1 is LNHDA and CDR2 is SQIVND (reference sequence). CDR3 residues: CASSPLLDRGRNEQFF. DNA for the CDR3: TGTGCCAGTAGTCCCCTCCTTGACAGGGGGAGGAATGAGCAGTTCTTC.

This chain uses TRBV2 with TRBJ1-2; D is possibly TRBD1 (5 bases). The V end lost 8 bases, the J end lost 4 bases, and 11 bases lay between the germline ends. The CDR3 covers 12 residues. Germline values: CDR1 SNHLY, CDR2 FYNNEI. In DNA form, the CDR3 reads TGTGCCAGCCAATCAGACAGCTATGGCTACACCTTC. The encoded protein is CASQSDSYGYTF. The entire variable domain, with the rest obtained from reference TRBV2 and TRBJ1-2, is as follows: EPEVTQTPSHQVTQMGQEVILRCVPISNHLYFYWYRQILGQKVEFLVSFYNNEISEKSEIFDDQFSVERPDGSNFTLKIRSTKLEDSAMYFCASQSDSYGYTFGSGTRLTVV.

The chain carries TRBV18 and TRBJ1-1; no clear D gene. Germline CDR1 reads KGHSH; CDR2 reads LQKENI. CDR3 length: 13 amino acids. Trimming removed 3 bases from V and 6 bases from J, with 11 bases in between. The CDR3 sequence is CASSPLVGAEAFF. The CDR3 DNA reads TGTGCCAGCTCACCCCTAGTAGGCGCTGAAGCTTTCTTT. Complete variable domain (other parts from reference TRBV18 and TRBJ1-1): NAGVMQNPRHLVRRRGQEARLRCSPMKGHSHVYWYRQLPEEGLKFMVYLQKENIIDESGMPKERFSAEFPKEGPSILRIQQVVRGDSAAYFCASSPLVGAEAFFGQGTRLTVV.

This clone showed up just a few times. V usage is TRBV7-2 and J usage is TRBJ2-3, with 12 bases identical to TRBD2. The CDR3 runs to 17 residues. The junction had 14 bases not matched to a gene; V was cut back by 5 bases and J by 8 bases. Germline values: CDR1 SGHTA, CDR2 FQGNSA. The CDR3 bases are TGTGCCAGCAGCCCCAGACGACTAGCGGGGGCCCGGGGTACGCAGTATTTT. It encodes CASSPRRLAGARGTQYF.

The CDR3 loop reads CASSKTGGGYNEQFF. As DNA, the CDR3 is TGTGCCAGCAGCAAGACAGGGGGAGGGTACAATGAGCAGTTCTTC. This sequence joins TRBV5-4 and TRBJ2-1; 9 bases are a match to TRBD1. The CDR3 spans 15 residues. Losses at the gene ends were 4 bases for V and 4 bases for J; bases not matched to a gene: 6. Germline CDR1 and CDR2: SGHNT and YYREEE (reference sequence).

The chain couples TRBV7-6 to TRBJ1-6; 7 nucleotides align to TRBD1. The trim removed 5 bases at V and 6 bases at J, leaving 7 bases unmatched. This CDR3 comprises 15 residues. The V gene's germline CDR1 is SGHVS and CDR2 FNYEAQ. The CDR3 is CASSQDTGVNSPLHF. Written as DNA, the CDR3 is TGTGCCAGCAGCCAAGATACAGGGGTTAATTCACCCCTCCACTTT.

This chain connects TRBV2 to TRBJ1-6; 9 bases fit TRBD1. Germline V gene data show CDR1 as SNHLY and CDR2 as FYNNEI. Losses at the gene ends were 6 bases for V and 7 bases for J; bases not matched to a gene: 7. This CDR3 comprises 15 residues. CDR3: CASRAAGTGNSPLHF. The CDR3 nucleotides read TGTGCCAGCAGGGCTGCCGGGACAGGGAATTCACCCCTCCACTTT.

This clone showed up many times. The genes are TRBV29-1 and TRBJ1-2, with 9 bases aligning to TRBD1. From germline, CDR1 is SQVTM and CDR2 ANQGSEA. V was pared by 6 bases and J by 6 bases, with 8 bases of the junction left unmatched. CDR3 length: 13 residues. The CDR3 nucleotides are TGCAGCGTACACCGGACAGGGGTGGATGGCTACACCTTC. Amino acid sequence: CSVHRTGVDGYTF.

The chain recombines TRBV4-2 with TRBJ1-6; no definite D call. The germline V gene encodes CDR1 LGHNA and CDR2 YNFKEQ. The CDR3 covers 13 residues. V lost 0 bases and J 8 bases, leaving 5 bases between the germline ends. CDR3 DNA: TGTGCCAGCAGCCAAGACACGGATTCACCCCTCCACTTT. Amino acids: CASSQDTDSPLHF.

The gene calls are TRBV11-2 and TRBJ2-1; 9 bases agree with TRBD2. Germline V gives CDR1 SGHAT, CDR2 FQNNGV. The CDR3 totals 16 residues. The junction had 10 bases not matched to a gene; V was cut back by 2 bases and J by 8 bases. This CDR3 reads CASSLSTSGRWDEQFF. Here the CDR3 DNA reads TGTGCCAGCAGCTTAAGTACTAGCGGGCGGTGGGATGAGCAGTTCTTC.

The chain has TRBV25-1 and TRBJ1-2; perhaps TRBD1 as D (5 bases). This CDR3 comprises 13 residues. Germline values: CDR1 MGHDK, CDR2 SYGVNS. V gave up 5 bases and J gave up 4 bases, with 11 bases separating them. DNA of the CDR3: TGTGCCAGCAGTAGAACAGGTAGCTATGGCTACACCTTC. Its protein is CASSRTGSYGYTF.